Listed below are T cell receptor beta chains from one sample, sequenced in a study of CD8+ T cells in alopecia areata. Here immunoSEQ multiplex PCR was the method, and the copy in TCRdb shows in-frame clones only, minus some. This sample has about 74,000 clones, with over 25% found just once. The sample consisted of CD8+ T cells sorted from blood, taken at week 4, from a patient treated with tofacitinib. Every receptor here comes from a human donor with alopecia areata. The CDR3 runs from the conserved cysteine through the conserved F or W. A D gene is named only where the DNA matches it firmly. Size tells how often a clone was seen (once, few, many) or the class of an expanded clone, and some rows leave it out.

v_call,j_call,clone_size,d_call,cdr3_nt,cdr3_aa
TRBV9,TRBJ2-5,few,.,TGTGCCAGCAGCGTAGAAGGTCTGGGGGCGAGGGAGACCCAGTACTTC,CASSVEGLGARETQYF
TRBV29-1,TRBJ2-3,few,TRBD2,TGCAGCGTTGACCGGGAGGAAGATACGCAGTATTTT,CSVDREEDTQYF
TRBV29-1,TRBJ2-1,.,.,TGCAGCGTTGATGCAGGGTTCCGTTTTAATGAGCAGTTCTTC,CSVDAGFRFNEQFF
TRBV19,TRBJ2-1,medium-sized,.,TGTGCCAGTAGTATCAGGGGAACTGAGCAGTTCTTC,CASSIRGTEQFF
TRBV11-2,TRBJ1-4,few,.,TGTGCCAGCAGCTTAGTGGGGGGACGTGAAAAACTGTTTTTT,CASSLVGGREKLFF
TRBV6-1,TRBJ1-3,.,.,TGTGCCAGCAGTGAATCCGAGGGGGACTCTGGAAACACCATATATTTT,CASSESEGDSGNTIYF
TRBV12-5,TRBJ2-1,.,.,TGTGCTAGTGGTTCGCCCATAAGTAATGAGCAGTTCTTC,CASGSPISNEQFF
TRBV27,TRBJ1-6,.,.,TGTGCCAGCATGTCTGGGAATTCACCCCTCCACTTT,CASMSGNSPLHF
TRBV7-9,TRBJ2-7,few,.,TGTGCCAGCAGGGCGGACAACTACGAGCAGTACTTC,CASRADNYEQYF
TRBV7-2,TRBJ2-3,.,.,TGTGCCAGCAGCTTAAGGACAGATACGCAGTATTTT,CASSLRTDTQYF
TRBV5-8,TRBJ2-3,few,.,TGTGCCAGCAGCCGTAGGGAGGATTTCACAGATACGCAGTATTTT,CASSRREDFTDTQYF
TRBV25-1,TRBJ2-1,.,.,TGTGCCAGCGGCGTCGGACCGGGCGGTGAGCAGTTCTTC,CASGVGPGGEQFF
TRBV29-1,TRBJ1-2,few,.,TGCAGCGTCGTTGCCCCGGGACTCTCGGGGTATGGCTACACCTTC,CSVVAPGLSGYGYTF
TRBV5-4,TRBJ2-1,.,.,TGTGCCAGCAGCTTGGGGGACTCGTACGAGCAGTTCTTC,CASSLGDSYEQFF
TRBV29-1,TRBJ2-7,once,.,TGCAGCGCTCGGATTTCCTACGAGCAGTACTTC,CSARISYEQYF
TRBV29-1,TRBJ1-1,.,.,TGCAGCGTTGAAGGGGGAAGGCTTGGGGATGAAGCTTTCTTT,CSVEGGRLGDEAFF
TRBV10-3,TRBJ2-3,.,.,TGTGCCATCAGTGGTGAAAAGACTACAGATACGCAGTATTTT,CAISGEKTTDTQYF
TRBV27,TRBJ2-7,.,TRBD2,TGTGCCTCGGGGACGGGGGGGAACGAGCAGTACTTC,CASGTGGNEQYF
TRBV29-1,TRBJ2-1,.,TRBD1,TGCAGCGCCACACAACCTCCGGGGACAGGGTATGTTGATGAGCAGTTCTTC,CSATQPPGTGYVDEQFF
TRBV5-6,TRBJ1-5,few,TRBD1,TGTGCCAGCAGCTGGGGGACAGGGGTGAATCAGCCCCAGCATTTT,CASSWGTGVNQPQHF
TRBV4-1,TRBJ2-4,many,.,TGCGCCAGCAGCCAAGCCCCTCCAGGGGGGAACATTCAGTACTTC,CASSQAPPGGNIQYF
TRBV5-4,TRBJ2-2,once,TRBD2,TGTGCCAGCAGCCCGGGACTAGCGGGAGGCCGTGGGGAGCTGTTTTTT,CASSPGLAGGRGELFF
TRBV30,TRBJ1-5,few,.,TGTGCCTGGAGCTTAGGGGGCAATCAGCCCCAGCATTTT,CAWSLGGNQPQHF
TRBV9,TRBJ2-5,.,.,TGTGCCAGCAGCAAGGGGGGAGAGACCCAGTACTTC,CASSKGGETQYF
TRBV30,TRBJ2-1,.,.,TGTGCCTGGAGTGCCCTAACATACAATGAGCAGTTCTTC,CAWSALTYNEQFF
TRBV5-1,TRBJ2-7,few,.,TGCGCCAGCAGCTTGGGAGCCTACTACGAGCAGTACTTC,CASSLGAYYEQYF
TRBV6-5,TRBJ1-5,.,.,TGTGCCAGCAGTTGGGGTGGGAATCAGCCCCAGCATTTT,CASSWGGNQPQHF
TRBV4-1,TRBJ2-7,few,TRBD1,TGCGCCAGCAGCCAAGGGGCAGGGGGAGTGGAGCAGTACTTC,CASSQGAGGVEQYF
TRBV4-1,TRBJ2-3,.,.,TGCGCCAGCAGCCAGGTTATAACAGATACGCAGTATTTT,CASSQVITDTQYF
TRBV29-1,TRBJ1-1,.,.,TGCAGCGTTGACCAGCCTGAAGCTTTCTTT,CSVDQPEAFF
TRBV2,TRBJ1-2,few,.,TGTGCCAGCAGTGAAGTGGGGGAAAACTATGGCTACACCTTC,CASSEVGENYGYTF
TRBV25-1,TRBJ1-5,few,.,TGTGCCAGCAGTGAAGAAGGGTACGGTCAGCCCCAGCATTTT,CASSEEGYGQPQHF
TRBV9,TRBJ2-7,few,TRBD2,TGTGCCAGCAGCAGAGCTAGCGGGACCTACGAGCAGTACTTC,CASSRASGTYEQYF
TRBV7-9,TRBJ2-7,few,.,TGTGCCAGCAGCTTAGGAGGGGGGACAGTGTCGAACTTC,CASSLGGGTVSNF
TRBV2,TRBJ1-5,few,.,TGTGCCAGCAGTGAATTTCTGGGTCAGCCCCAGCATTTT,CASSEFLGQPQHF
TRBV29-1,TRBJ1-4,.,TRBD1,TGCAGCGTTTTCGACAGGGTTGGGGAAAAACTGTTTTTT,CSVFDRVGEKLFF
TRBV6-6,TRBJ1-5,.,.,TGTGCCAGCAGTTACGGGGGGGCGAGCAATCAGCCCCAGCATTTT,CASSYGGASNQPQHF
TRBV29-1,TRBJ1-2,.,.,TGCAGCGTTGAGGTGTTGGACAAAGATGGCTACACCTTC,CSVEVLDKDGYTF
TRBV29-1,TRBJ2-6,.,.,TGCAGCGCCCCGACGGACAGCTCTGGGGCCAACGTCCTGACTTTC,CSAPTDSSGANVLTF
TRBV19,TRBJ2-2,.,.,TGTGCCAGTAGTATAATGGGGAGTGTGAACACCGGGGAGCTGTTTTTT,CASSIMGSVNTGELFF
TRBV14,TRBJ2-1,few,TRBD2,TGTGCCAGCAGCCAGATGGTAGCGGGAGGTCCGAATGAGCAGTTCTTC,CASSQMVAGGPNEQFF
TRBV29-1,TRBJ1-1,.,.,TGCAGCGTTGAAGATCGACAGGCTATGAACACTGAAGCTTTCTTT,CSVEDRQAMNTEAFF
TRBV28,TRBJ2-1,few,TRBD1,TGTGCCAGCAGTCCTTGGACAGGGGGGGATGAGCAGTTCTTC,CASSPWTGGDEQFF
TRBV29-1,TRBJ2-3,few,.,TGCAGCGTTGATAGTGGGATGGCCGATACGCAGTATTTT,CSVDSGMADTQYF
TRBV11-2,TRBJ2-7,.,.,TGTGCCAGCAGCCACGCGGGACAGTTCTTCTACGAGCAGTACTTC,CASSHAGQFFYEQYF
TRBV9,TRBJ2-7,.,.,TGTGCCAGCAGCGTAAGCTTCACTTCCTACGAGCAGTACTTC,CASSVSFTSYEQYF
TRBV6-6,TRBJ2-7,.,TRBD2,TGTGCCAGCAGTGTGAGCGGGATCAACGAGCAGTACTTC,CASSVSGINEQYF
TRBV7-9,TRBJ2-1,few,.,TGTGCCAGCAGCTTAGTCGGGCTGAATGAGCAGTTCTTC,CASSLVGLNEQFF
TRBV7-9,TRBJ2-3,few,.,TGTGCCAGCAGATACCGGGGCGGAAATACGCAGTATTTT,CASRYRGGNTQYF
TRBV11-1,TRBJ2-1,few,TRBD1,TGTGCCAGCAGCCACCCAGAGACAGGGTACAATGAGCAGTTCTTC,CASSHPETGYNEQFF
TRBV29-1,TRBJ2-3,.,.,TGCAGCGTTGATCGGTTAGCGGAGACAGATACGCAGTATTTT,CSVDRLAETDTQYF
TRBV30,TRBJ2-7,.,TRBD1,TGTGCCTGCCCCACAGGGGGGCACGAGCAGTACTTC,CACPTGGHEQYF
TRBV6-1,TRBJ1-2,few,TRBD1,TGTGCCAGCACCCCAGGGGGCTATGGCTACACCTTC,CASTPGGYGYTF
TRBV30,TRBJ2-5,.,.,TGTGCCTGGAGTCCACCCGTTTTGGGCGTTCAAGAGACCCAGTACTTC,CAWSPPVLGVQETQYF
TRBV29-1,TRBJ1-4,.,.,TGCAGCGTTGCCCCGGGAGCTGGCTCGGAACTGTTTTTT,CSVAPGAGSELFF